Listed below are T cell receptor beta chains from one sample, sequenced in a study of T cell repertoires in cytomegalovirus infection. Via MiXCR, TCRdb re-called the reads, giving one row per CDR3 protein. The sample holds about 830,000 distinct CDR3 sequences, around a third seen once. These receptors' targets are unknown. Sample: cultured CD8+ T cells from PBMCs, taken from culture after CMV antigen stimulation. These receptors came from a human donor in good health (CMV status not recorded). Some clones in this sample may be carry-over from other donors' samples. Each CDR3 is given with its conserved first and last residue. A D gene is named only where the DNA matches it firmly. Expanded clones get a size class; other rows say once, few or many, or leave the size out.

d_call	v_call	clone_size	j_call	cdr3_aa	cdr3_nt
NA	TRBV29-1	few	TRBJ1-1	CSDGGTHTEAFF	TGCAGTGATGGGGGGACGCACACTGAAGCTTTCTTT
TRBD1	TRBV20-1	NA	TRBJ2-3	CSARGDRGPFADTQYF	TGCAGTGCTAGAGGGGACAGGGGGCCGTTCGCAGATACGCAGTATTTT
NA	TRBV6-2/TRBV6-3	NA	TRBJ2-1	CASSAGTPFF	TGTGCCAGCAGTGCCGGGACCCCGTTCTTC
NA	TRBV6-6	few	TRBJ1-1	CASSYGEGMNTEAFF	TGTGCCAGCAGTTATGGGGAGGGCATGAACACTGAAGCTTTCTTT
TRBD2	TRBV5-1	NA	TRBJ2-1	CASSLGGGGENEQFF	TGCGCCAGCAGCTTGGGGGGCGGGGGAGAGAATGAGCAGTTCTTC
NA	TRBV6-5	NA	TRBJ2-7	CASSYSIGPRGEQYF	TGTGCCAGCAGTTACTCGATCGGACCTAGAGGCGAGCAGTACTTC
NA	TRBV4-1	NA	TRBJ2-7	CASSPLFGGEEQYF	TGCGCCAGCAGCCCCCTCTTTGGGGGCGAAGAGCAGTACTTC
NA	TRBV28	few	TRBJ1-3	CASRWSPGNTIYF	TGTGCCAGCAGGTGGTCGCCTGGAAACACCATATATTTT
NA	TRBV25-1	few	TRBJ1-2	CASSESNGGRGYTF	TGTGCCAGCAGTGAATCTAACGGGGGGCGAGGCTACACCTTC
NA	TRBV28	few	TRBJ1-2	CASNAQGSKDGYTF	TGTGCCAGCAACGCTCAGGGTTCGAAGGATGGCTACACCTTC
NA	TRBV19	few	TRBJ1-3	CASSWSFKRRNTIYF	TGTGCCAGTTCCTGGTCCTTCAAGAGAAGAAACACCATATATTTT
NA	TRBV5-1	few	TRBJ2-3	CASSFDRNGADTQYF	TGCGCCAGCAGCTTCGACAGGAACGGGGCAGATACGCAGTATTTT
NA	TRBV7-6	many	TRBJ1-2	CASSFKEGRGYTF	TGTGCCAGCAGCTTTAAGGAAGGGCGAGGCTACACCTTC
NA	TRBV11-2	NA	TRBJ1-1	CASSLDGDEAFF	TGTGCCAGCAGCTTAGACGGGGATGAAGCTTTCTTT
TRBD1	TRBV6-5	few	TRBJ1-1	CASSWGPPGQETNHAIRTEAFF	TGTGCCAGCAGTTGGGGACCCCCGGGACAGGAGACTAATCACGCCATTCGAACTGAAGCTTTCTTT
TRBD2	TRBV7-3	many	TRBJ2-1	CASSLSGGPNEQFF	TGTGCCAGCAGCTTATCGGGGGGGCCAAATGAGCAGTTCTTC
TRBD1	TRBV7-9	NA	TRBJ1-1	CASIGTGDPNTEAFF	TGTGCCAGCATCGGGACAGGGGACCCGAACACTGAAGCTTTCTTT
NA	TRBV7-6	many	TRBJ1-3	CASSLKEGNTIYF	TGTGCCAGCAGCTTAAAGGAGGGAAACACCATATATTTT
NA	TRBV12-3/TRBV12-4	few	TRBJ2-1	CASSESWQEQFF	TGTGCCAGCAGTGAATCATGGCAGGAGCAGTTCTTC
NA	TRBV12-3/TRBV12-4	few	TRBJ1-4	CASSFVDVGEKLFF	TGTGCCAGCAGTTTTGTGGACGTGGGTGAAAAACTGTTTTTT
TRBD1	TRBV6-2/TRBV6-3	NA	TRBJ2-7	CASSGDSYSYERYF	TGTGCCAGCAGCGGGGACAGCTACTCCTACGAGCGGTACTTC
NA	TRBV18	NA	TRBJ2-2	CASPLVTGELFF	TGTGCCAGCCCGCTAGTCACCGGGGAGCTGTTTTTT
NA	TRBV12-3/TRBV12-4	NA	TRBJ1-2	CASSVGPVSSYGYTF	TGTGCCAGCAGTGTAGGGCCGGTCTCTTCCTATGGCTACACCTTC
NA	TRBV18	few	TRBJ2-3	CASSPRGSGTDTQYF	TGTGCCAGCTCACCTCGTGGTAGCGGCACAGATACGCAGTATTTT
NA	TRBV7-9	NA	TRBJ1-1	CASSLDGGKDTEAFF	TGTGCCAGCAGCTTAGACGGGGGCAAGGACACTGAAGCTTTCTTT
TRBD1	TRBV6-6	NA	TRBJ1-1	CASSYSSQGGLTEAFF	TGTGCCAGCAGTTACTCGAGTCAAGGGGGCTTGACTGAAGCTTTCTTT
TRBD1	TRBV4-3	few	TRBJ2-6	CASSHGQGGPERPGANVLTF	TGCGCCAGCAGCCACGGACAGGGGGGGCCGGAACGCCCTGGGGCCAACGTCCTGACTTTC
NA	TRBV6-6	few	TRBJ1-4	CASIAEISDSQNEKLFF	TGTGCCAGCATCGCAGAAATTTCCGACAGTCAAAATGAAAAACTGTTTTTT
NA	TRBV5-4	few	TRBJ2-7	CASSLAGRREQYF	TGTGCCAGCAGCTTGGCGGGGAGACGCGAGCAGTACTTC
TRBD1	TRBV5-4	NA	TRBJ1-1	CASSPGQGIPTEAFF	TGTGCCAGCAGCCCGGGACAGGGAATCCCGACTGAAGCTTTCTTT
TRBD1	TRBV18	NA	TRBJ1-5	CASSPGTDNSNQPQHF	TGTGCCAGCTCACCAGGGACAGATAATAGCAATCAGCCCCAGCATTTT
TRBD1	TRBV6-1	NA	TRBJ1-1	CASWTGGRRTEAFF	TGTGCCAGCTGGACAGGGGGTCGGCGAACTGAAGCTTTCTTT